This is a list of T cell receptor beta chains from one sample in a study of blood T cell repertoires in COVID-19. TCRdb's table, derived via immunoSEQ multiplex PCR, lists solely in-frame clones and lacks some. The table shows some 130,000 clones, with roughly 90% occurring only once. Sequenced input: peripheral blood. The receptors here all came from a man aged 45-65 years with active or convalescent COVID-19. CDR3s include the opening cysteine and the closing phenylalanine or tryptophan. Fields, in order: J gene, clone size, D gene, V gene, CDR3 protein, CDR3 DNA. A D gene is named only where the DNA matches it firmly. The size entry is marked missing in some rows and otherwise reads once, few, many or a size class.

j_gene: TRBJ2-5; abundance: -; d_gene: -; v_gene: TRBV3-1/TRBV3-2; CDR3aa: CASSQSETQYF; CDR3nt: TGTGCCAGCAGCCAGAGCGAGACCCAGTACTTC
j_gene: TRBJ1-2; abundance: -; d_gene: TRBD1; v_gene: TRBV5-1; CDR3aa: CASSSEPGQAVYGYTF; CDR3nt: TGCGCCAGCAGCTCAGAACCTGGACAGGCGGTCTATGGCTACACCTTC
j_gene: TRBJ2-3; abundance: -; d_gene: TRBD2; v_gene: TRBV2; CDR3aa: CASTGLAGDPDTQYF; CDR3nt: TGTGCCAGCACCGGACTAGCGGGAGACCCAGATACGCAGTATTTT
j_gene: TRBJ1-4; abundance: -; d_gene: -; v_gene: TRBV19; CDR3aa: CASADRFNEKLFF; CDR3nt: TGTGCCAGCGCGGACAGATTTAATGAAAAACTGTTTTTT
j_gene: TRBJ2-3; abundance: -; d_gene: -; v_gene: TRBV15; CDR3aa: CATSRLGGSTDTQYF; CDR3nt: TGTGCCACCAGCAGACTAGGCGGGAGCACAGATACGCAGTATTTT
j_gene: TRBJ1-2; abundance: -; d_gene: TRBD1; v_gene: TRBV4-1; CDR3aa: CASSQDRTGLGYTF; CDR3nt: TGCGCCAGCAGCCAAGACAGGACAGGGTTGGGCTACACCTTC
j_gene: TRBJ1-1; abundance: -; d_gene: TRBD1; v_gene: TRBV5-1; CDR3aa: CASSWDSANTEAFF; CDR3nt: TGCGCCAGCAGCTGGGACAGCGCTAACACTGAAGCTTTCTTT
j_gene: TRBJ1-3; abundance: -; d_gene: TRBD1; v_gene: TRBV2; CDR3aa: CASSEGGQLSGNTIYF; CDR3nt: TGTGCCAGCAGTGAAGGGGGACAGCTCTCTGGAAACACCATATATTTT
j_gene: TRBJ2-1; abundance: once; d_gene: TRBD1; v_gene: TRBV2; CDR3aa: CASRDRAYNEQFF; CDR3nt: TGTGCCAGCCGGGACAGGGCCTACAATGAGCAGTTCTTC
j_gene: TRBJ2-7; abundance: -; d_gene: TRBD1; v_gene: TRBV30; CDR3aa: CAWRTGGGYEQYF; CDR3nt: TGTGCCTGGAGGACAGGGGGAGGCTACGAGCAGTACTTC
j_gene: TRBJ1-1; abundance: once; d_gene: -; v_gene: TRBV12-3/TRBV12-4; CDR3aa: CASSLSRNTEAFF; CDR3nt: TGTGCCAGCAGTTTAAGTAGGAACACTGAAGCTTTCTTT
j_gene: TRBJ2-1; abundance: -; d_gene: -; v_gene: TRBV5-6; CDR3aa: CASSLGGRSNEQFF; CDR3nt: TGTGCCAGCAGCTTAGGAGGACGGTCCAATGAGCAGTTCTTC
j_gene: TRBJ2-3; abundance: -; d_gene: -; v_gene: TRBV11-2; CDR3aa: CASSQGDTQYF; CDR3nt: TGTGCCAGCAGTCAGGGGGATACGCAGTATTTT
j_gene: TRBJ2-7; abundance: -; d_gene: TRBD1; v_gene: TRBV5-6; CDR3aa: CASRKTRGGAYEQYF; CDR3nt: TGTGCCAGCAGGAAAACCCGAGGGGGCGCCTACGAGCAGTACTTC
j_gene: TRBJ2-2; abundance: -; d_gene: -; v_gene: TRBV5-4; CDR3aa: CASSFGSARVAELFF; CDR3nt: TGTGCCAGCAGTTTTGGGTCTGCGAGGGTGGCGGAGCTGTTTTTT
j_gene: TRBJ2-2; abundance: -; d_gene: TRBD2; v_gene: TRBV5-5; CDR3aa: CASSLIGGAGTGELFF; CDR3nt: TGTGCCAGCAGCTTGATCGGGGGGGCCGGGACCGGGGAGCTGTTTTTT
j_gene: TRBJ2-5; abundance: -; d_gene: -; v_gene: TRBV19; CDR3aa: CASNGNRGEETQYF; CDR3nt: TGTGCCAGTAACGGGAACCGTGGGGAAGAGACCCAGTACTTC
j_gene: TRBJ1-6; abundance: -; d_gene: TRBD1; v_gene: TRBV4-1; CDR3aa: CASSQLTGGYSPLHF; CDR3nt: TGCGCCAGCAGCCAATTGACAGGGGGCTATTCACCCCTCCACTTT
j_gene: TRBJ1-5; abundance: -; d_gene: TRBD1; v_gene: TRBV7-2; CDR3aa: CASSLGTGVGNQPQHF; CDR3nt: TGTGCCAGCAGCTTAGGGACAGGGGTGGGGAATCAGCCCCAGCATTTT
j_gene: TRBJ2-1; abundance: -; d_gene: TRBD2; v_gene: TRBV19; CDR3aa: CASSRRLAGPYSYNEQFF; CDR3nt: TGTGCCAGTAGTAGGCGGCTAGCGGGACCTTACTCCTACAATGAGCAGTTCTTC
j_gene: TRBJ2-1; abundance: once; d_gene: TRBD1; v_gene: TRBV6-6; CDR3aa: CASSKQGGSYNEQFF; CDR3nt: TGTGCCAGCAGTAAACAGGGGGGCTCCTACAATGAGCAGTTCTTC
j_gene: TRBJ2-5; abundance: -; d_gene: TRBD1; v_gene: TRBV19; CDR3aa: CASSIGTGDWQMETQYF; CDR3nt: TGTGCCAGTAGTATCGGGACAGGTGATTGGCAAATGGAGACCCAGTACTTC
j_gene: TRBJ2-7; abundance: -; d_gene: TRBD2; v_gene: TRBV10-1; CDR3aa: CASSSSGSLSGEQYF; CDR3nt: TGCGCCAGCAGCTCTAGCGGGAGTTTATCCGGCGAGCAGTACTTC
j_gene: TRBJ1-3; abundance: -; d_gene: -; v_gene: TRBV4-3; CDR3aa: CASSSAPGLSGNTIYF; CDR3nt: TGCGCCAGCAGCTCAGCCCCGGGATTATCTGGAAACACCATATATTTT
j_gene: TRBJ2-1; abundance: -; d_gene: -; v_gene: TRBV6-6; CDR3aa: CASSLPGGEQFF; CDR3nt: TGTGCCAGCAGTCTCCCCGGCGGTGAGCAGTTCTTC
j_gene: TRBJ2-7; abundance: -; d_gene: TRBD1; v_gene: TRBV5-1; CDR3aa: CASSLDQGAGYEQYF; CDR3nt: TGCGCCAGCAGCTTGGACCAGGGGGCGGGGTACGAGCAGTACTTC
j_gene: TRBJ1-4; abundance: -; d_gene: TRBD1; v_gene: TRBV18; CDR3aa: CASSPGQDNEKLFF; CDR3nt: TGTGCCAGCTCACCGGGACAGGATAATGAAAAACTGTTTTTT
j_gene: TRBJ2-1; abundance: -; d_gene: -; v_gene: TRBV3-1/TRBV3-2; CDR3aa: CASSQVLRLYNEQFF; CDR3nt: TGTGCCAGCAGCCAAGTATTGCGTTTATACAATGAGCAGTTCTTC
j_gene: TRBJ1-5; abundance: -; d_gene: -; v_gene: TRBV30; CDR3aa: CAWSLSSGQPQHF; CDR3nt: TGTGCCTGGAGCCTGTCCTCAGGTCAGCCCCAGCATTTT
j_gene: TRBJ1-5; abundance: -; d_gene: -; v_gene: TRBV19; CDR3aa: CASSQTSGVGDQPQHF; CDR3nt: TGTGCCAGTAGCCAGACGAGCGGGGTTGGGGATCAGCCCCAGCATTTT
j_gene: TRBJ2-6; abundance: -; d_gene: -; v_gene: TRBV11-3; CDR3aa: CASSLGGQGANVLTF; CDR3nt: TGTGCCAGCAGCTTGGGGGGACAGGGGGCCAACGTCCTGACTTTC
j_gene: TRBJ2-7; abundance: -; d_gene: -; v_gene: TRBV7-2; CDR3aa: CASSLLGRDHEQYF; CDR3nt: TGTGCCAGCAGCTTATTGGGCAGGGATCATGAGCAGTACTTC
j_gene: TRBJ1-2; abundance: -; d_gene: -; v_gene: TRBV12-3/TRBV12-4; CDR3aa: CASSPTRYGYTF; CDR3nt: TGTGCCAGCAGCCCGACAAGGTATGGCTACACCTTC
j_gene: TRBJ2-7; abundance: once; d_gene: TRBD2; v_gene: TRBV30; CDR3aa: CAWSVDSGNPYEQYF; CDR3nt: TGTGCCTGGAGTGTAGATAGCGGGAACCCCTACGAGCAGTACTTC
j_gene: TRBJ2-3; abundance: -; d_gene: -; v_gene: TRBV24-1; CDR3aa: CATSFSGAGSTDTQYF; CDR3nt: TGTGCCACCAGCTTTTCAGGCGCGGGGAGCACAGATACGCAGTATTTT
j_gene: TRBJ2-7; abundance: once; d_gene: -; v_gene: TRBV30; CDR3aa: CAWSSSGYEQYF; CDR3nt: TGTGCCTGGAGTTCCTCCGGCTACGAGCAGTACTTC
j_gene: TRBJ2-6; abundance: -; d_gene: TRBD1; v_gene: TRBV10-1; CDR3aa: CASGGQGSGANVLTF; CDR3nt: TGCGCCAGCGGGGGACAGGGCTCTGGGGCCAACGTCCTGACTTTC
j_gene: TRBJ1-1; abundance: -; d_gene: -; v_gene: TRBV7-2; CDR3aa: CASSLVPGMNTEAFF; CDR3nt: TGTGCCAGCAGCTTAGTCCCAGGGATGAACACTGAAGCTTTCTTT
j_gene: TRBJ1-1; abundance: -; d_gene: -; v_gene: TRBV5-8; CDR3aa: CASSFGGGRTEAFF; CDR3nt: TGTGCCAGCAGCTTCGGCGGGGGTCGGACTGAAGCTTTCTTT
j_gene: TRBJ1-4; abundance: -; d_gene: TRBD1; v_gene: TRBV6-5; CDR3aa: CASTPNRGVEKLFF; CDR3nt: TGTGCCAGCACCCCAAACAGGGGCGTTGAAAAACTGTTTTTT
j_gene: TRBJ2-6; abundance: -; d_gene: TRBD1; v_gene: TRBV6-2/TRBV6-3; CDR3aa: CASSSNRGRVGANVLTF; CDR3nt: TGTGCCAGCAGTAGTAACAGGGGGCGCGTTGGGGCCAACGTCCTGACTTTC
j_gene: TRBJ2-5; abundance: once; d_gene: TRBD1; v_gene: TRBV18; CDR3aa: CASSPGTGDETQYF; CDR3nt: TGTGCCAGCTCACCAGGGACAGGGGACGAGACCCAGTACTTC
j_gene: TRBJ2-7; abundance: -; d_gene: TRBD2; v_gene: TRBV7-2; CDR3aa: CASSTGGLGEQYF; CDR3nt: TGTGCCAGCAGCACGGGCGGACTAGGCGAGCAGTACTTC
j_gene: TRBJ2-1; abundance: -; d_gene: -; v_gene: TRBV4-1; CDR3aa: CASSQDLRRSIYNEQFF; CDR3nt: TGCGCCAGCAGCCAAGACCTTCGGAGATCGATCTACAATGAGCAGTTCTTC
j_gene: TRBJ2-2; abundance: -; d_gene: TRBD1; v_gene: TRBV19; CDR3aa: CAIASGTGAGELFF; CDR3nt: TGTGCCATCGCGTCCGGGACAGGGGCCGGGGAGCTGTTTTTT
j_gene: TRBJ2-2; abundance: few; d_gene: -; v_gene: TRBV6-1; CDR3aa: CASSEGQGNTGELFF; CDR3nt: TGTGCCAGCAGTGAGGGGCAGGGGAACACCGGGGAGCTGTTTTTT
j_gene: TRBJ2-3; abundance: -; d_gene: -; v_gene: TRBV10-3; CDR3aa: CATGEEGDTQYF; CDR3nt: TGTGCCACTGGGGAGGAGGGTGATACGCAGTATTTT
j_gene: TRBJ2-2; abundance: -; d_gene: TRBD1; v_gene: TRBV5-1; CDR3aa: CASSWAGGATGELFF; CDR3nt: TGCGCCAGCAGCTGGGCAGGGGGCGCCACCGGGGAGCTGTTTTTT
j_gene: TRBJ2-3; abundance: -; d_gene: -; v_gene: TRBV6-2/TRBV6-3; CDR3aa: CASSLQGTRGDTQYF; CDR3nt: TGTGCCAGCAGCCTCCAGGGGACCCGGGGAGATACGCAGTATTTT
j_gene: TRBJ2-2; abundance: few; d_gene: -; v_gene: TRBV6-5; CDR3aa: CASSFKRLDTGELFF; CDR3nt: TGTGCCAGCAGTTTCAAGAGATTAGACACCGGGGAGCTGTTTTTT
j_gene: TRBJ1-1; abundance: -; d_gene: TRBD1; v_gene: TRBV19; CDR3aa: CASSIDRDRGAEAFF; CDR3nt: TGTGCCAGTAGTATAGATCGAGACAGGGGTGCTGAAGCTTTCTTT
j_gene: TRBJ2-1; abundance: once; d_gene: TRBD2; v_gene: TRBV28; CDR3aa: CASSGTSGRGSYNEQFF; CDR3nt: TGTGCCAGCAGTGGGACTAGCGGGAGAGGCTCCTACAATGAGCAGTTCTTC
j_gene: TRBJ2-2; abundance: few; d_gene: -; v_gene: TRBV24-1; CDR3aa: CATANPGNANTGELFF; CDR3nt: TGTGCCACCGCAAACCCAGGGAACGCGAACACCGGGGAGCTGTTTTTT